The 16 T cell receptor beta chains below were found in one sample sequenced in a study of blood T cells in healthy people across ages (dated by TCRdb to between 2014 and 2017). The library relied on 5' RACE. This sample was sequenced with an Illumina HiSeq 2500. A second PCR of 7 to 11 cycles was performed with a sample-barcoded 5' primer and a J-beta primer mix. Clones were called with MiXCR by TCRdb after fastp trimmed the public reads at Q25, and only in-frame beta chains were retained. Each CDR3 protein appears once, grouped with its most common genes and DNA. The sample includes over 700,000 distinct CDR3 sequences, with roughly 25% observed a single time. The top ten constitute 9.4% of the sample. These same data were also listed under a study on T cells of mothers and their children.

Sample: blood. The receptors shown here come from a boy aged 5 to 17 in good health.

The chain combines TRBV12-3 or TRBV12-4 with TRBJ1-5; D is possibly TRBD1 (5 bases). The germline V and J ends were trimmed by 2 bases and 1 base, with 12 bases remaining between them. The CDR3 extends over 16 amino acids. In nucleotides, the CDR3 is TGTGCCAGCAGTTTACAGGGCTGGGGGAGCAATCAGCCCCAGCATTTT. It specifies CASSLQGWGSNQPQHF.

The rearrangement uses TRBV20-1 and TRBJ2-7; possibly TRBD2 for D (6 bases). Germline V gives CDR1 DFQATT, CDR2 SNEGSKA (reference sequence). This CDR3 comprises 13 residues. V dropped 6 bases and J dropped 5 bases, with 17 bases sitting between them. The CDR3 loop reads CSAPGSAGHEQYF. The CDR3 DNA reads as TGCAGTGCGCCCGGTTCCGCGGGGCACGAGCAGTACTTC.

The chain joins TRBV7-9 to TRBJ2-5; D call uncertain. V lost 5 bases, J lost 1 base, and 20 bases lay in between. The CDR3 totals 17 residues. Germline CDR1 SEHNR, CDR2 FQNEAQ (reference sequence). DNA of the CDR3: TGTGCCAGCAGCAGCACGATAGGGCGAATCTTCCAAGAGACCCAGTACTTC. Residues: CASSSTIGRIFQETQYF.

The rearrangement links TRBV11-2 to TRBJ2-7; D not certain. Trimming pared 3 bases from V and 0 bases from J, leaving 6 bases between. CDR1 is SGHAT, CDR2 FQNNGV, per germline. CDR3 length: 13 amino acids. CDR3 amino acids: CASSFQHSYEQYF. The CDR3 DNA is TGTGCCAGCAGCTTTCAGCACTCCTACGAGCAGTACTTC.

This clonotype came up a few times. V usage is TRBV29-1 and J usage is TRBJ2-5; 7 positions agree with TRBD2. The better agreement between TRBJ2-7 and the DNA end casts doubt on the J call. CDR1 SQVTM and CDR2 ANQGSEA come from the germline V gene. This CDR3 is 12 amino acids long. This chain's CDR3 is CSAGGTPYEQYF. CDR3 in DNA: TGCAGCGCCGGGGGGACCCCCTACGAGCAGTACTTC.

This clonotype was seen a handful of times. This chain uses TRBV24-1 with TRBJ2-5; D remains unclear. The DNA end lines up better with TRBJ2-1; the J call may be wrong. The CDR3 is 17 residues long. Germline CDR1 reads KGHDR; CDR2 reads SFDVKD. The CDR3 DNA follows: TGTGCCACCAGTGATTTGAACGGTCGGGCAACTTACAATGAGCAGTTCTTC. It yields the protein CATSDLNGRATYNEQFF.

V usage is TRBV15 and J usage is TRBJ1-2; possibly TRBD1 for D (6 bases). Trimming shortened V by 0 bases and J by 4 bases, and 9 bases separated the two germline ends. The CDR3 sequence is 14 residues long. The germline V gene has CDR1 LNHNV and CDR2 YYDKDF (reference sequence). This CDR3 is CATSRERGGYGYTF. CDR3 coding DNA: TGTGCCACCAGCAGAGAAAGAGGGGGCTATGGCTACACCTTC.

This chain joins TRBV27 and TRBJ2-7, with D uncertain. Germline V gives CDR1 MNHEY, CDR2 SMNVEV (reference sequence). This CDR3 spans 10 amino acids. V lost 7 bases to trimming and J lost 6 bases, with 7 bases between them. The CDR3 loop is CASITCEQYF. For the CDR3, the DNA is TGTGCCAGCATAACCTGCGAGCAGTACTTC.

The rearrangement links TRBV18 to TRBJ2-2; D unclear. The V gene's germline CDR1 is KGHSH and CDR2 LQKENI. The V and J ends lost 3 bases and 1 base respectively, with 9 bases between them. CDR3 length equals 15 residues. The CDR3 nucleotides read TGTGCCAGCTCACCGGGCCCCTTGAACACCGGGGAGCTGTTTTTT. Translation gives CASSPGPLNTGELFF.

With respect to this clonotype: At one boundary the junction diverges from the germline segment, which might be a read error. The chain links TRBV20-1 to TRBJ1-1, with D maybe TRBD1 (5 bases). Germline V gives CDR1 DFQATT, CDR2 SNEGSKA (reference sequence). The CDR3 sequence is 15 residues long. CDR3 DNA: TGCAGTGCTAGAGATTTTTCTGGGGGGGTGACTGGAGCTTTCTTT. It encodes CSARDFSGGVTGAFF.

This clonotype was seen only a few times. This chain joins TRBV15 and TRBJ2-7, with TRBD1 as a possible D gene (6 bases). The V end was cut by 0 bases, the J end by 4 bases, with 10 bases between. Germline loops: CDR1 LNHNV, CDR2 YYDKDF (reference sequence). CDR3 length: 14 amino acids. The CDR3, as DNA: TGTGCCACCAGCAGAGATCACCAGGGGTACGAGCAGTACTTC. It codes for CATSRDHQGYEQYF.

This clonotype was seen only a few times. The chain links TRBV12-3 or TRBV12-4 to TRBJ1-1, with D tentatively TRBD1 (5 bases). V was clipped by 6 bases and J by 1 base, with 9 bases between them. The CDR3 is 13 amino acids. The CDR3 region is CASRRDGNTEAFF. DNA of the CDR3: TGTGCCAGCAGAAGGGACGGGAACACTGAAGCTTTCTTT.

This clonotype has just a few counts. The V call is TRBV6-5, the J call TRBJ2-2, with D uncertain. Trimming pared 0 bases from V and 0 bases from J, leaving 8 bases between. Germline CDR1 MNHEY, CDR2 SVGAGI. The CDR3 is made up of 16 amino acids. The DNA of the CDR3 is TGTGCCAGCAGTTACTCGGGCGGAACGAACACCGGGGAGCTGTTTTTT. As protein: CASSYSGGTNTGELFF.

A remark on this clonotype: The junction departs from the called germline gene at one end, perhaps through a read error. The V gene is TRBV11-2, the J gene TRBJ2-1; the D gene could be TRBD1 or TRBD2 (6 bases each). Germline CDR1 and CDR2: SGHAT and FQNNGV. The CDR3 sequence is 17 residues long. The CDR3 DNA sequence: TGTGCCAGCGGCTTACTTGGCAGGGGAGGCCGACAATATGAGCAGTTCTTC. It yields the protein CASGLLGRGGRQYEQFF. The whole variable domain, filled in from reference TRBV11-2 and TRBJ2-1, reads EAGVAQSPRYKIIEKRQSVAFWCNPISGHATLYWYQQILGQGPKLLIQFQNNGVVDDSQLPKDRFSAERLKGVDSTLKIQPAKLEDSAVYLCASGLLGRGGRQYEQFFGPGTRLTVL.

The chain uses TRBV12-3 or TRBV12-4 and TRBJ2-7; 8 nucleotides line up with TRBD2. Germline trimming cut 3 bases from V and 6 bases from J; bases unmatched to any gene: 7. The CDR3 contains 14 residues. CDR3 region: CASSLTAGAVEQYF. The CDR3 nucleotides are TGTGCCAGCAGTTTGACAGCGGGGGCGGTCGAGCAGTACTTC.

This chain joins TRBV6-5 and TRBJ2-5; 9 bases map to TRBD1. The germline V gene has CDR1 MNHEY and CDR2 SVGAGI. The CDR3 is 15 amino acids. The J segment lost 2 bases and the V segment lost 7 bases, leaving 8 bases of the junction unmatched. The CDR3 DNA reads TGTGCCAGCACCTCGGGGGACAGGGTTCAAGAGACCCAGTACTTC. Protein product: CASTSGDRVQETQYF.